A selection of T cell receptor beta chains follows, all from one sample in a study of shared clonotypes between healthy human individuals. The table came from immunoSEQ multiplex PCR; TCRdb's copy has only in-frame clones and leaves some out. Of more than 2,000,000 clones in the sample, 80% to 95% were seen once. Sequenced sample: naive CD4+ T cells from PBMCs. The receptors derive from a young man in good health. Some clones in this sample may be carry-over from other donors' samples. CDR3s leave out the opening cysteine and the closing phenylalanine or tryptophan. A row's size may be missing; if present it is once, few, many or a size class.

CDR3: ASSLSGTPNQPQH
size: NA
V: TRBV27

CDR3: ASSRGDRSTGELF
size: NA
V: TRBV9

CDR3: ASRDRGNTGELF
size: NA
V: TRBV2

CDR3: ASTREAGFAGNTIY
size: NA
V: TRBV7-2

CDR3: ASSSLAGGYNEQF
size: NA
V: TRBV7-2

CDR3: SVALGGTDTQY
size: NA
V: TRBV29-1

CDR3: ASSSLPGTVFYT
size: NA
V: TRBV5-1

CDR3: ASSYGFGGEQY
size: NA
V: TRBV6-5

CDR3: ASSLDRGTEAF
size: NA
V: TRBV11-2

CDR3: ASSLGSVTEQY
size: NA
V: TRBV27

CDR3: AISETGDSNQPQH
size: NA
V: TRBV10-3

CDR3: ASSLEGGLMRETQY
size: NA
V: TRBV7-2

CDR3: ASRPWDREIGELF
size: NA
V: TRBV9

CDR3: AIMGQGAYGYT
size: once
V: TRBV10-3

CDR3: ASSVTGGTNYGYT
size: NA
V: TRBV18

CDR3: ASSPNGRQGEGEKLF
size: NA
V: TRBV5-1

CDR3: ASSVGVTTEAF
size: NA
V: TRBV9

CDR3: ASRGQGAGQDTIY
size: NA
V: TRBV5-1

CDR3: ASSGRGNTEAF
size: NA
V: TRBV18

CDR3: SVDRVGTEAF
size: NA
V: TRBV29-1

CDR3: ASSPVGGGPSGELF
size: NA
V: TRBV7-9

CDR3: ASSPTLTDTQY
size: NA
V: TRBV18

CDR3: ASSVEWWSGYT
size: NA
V: TRBV9